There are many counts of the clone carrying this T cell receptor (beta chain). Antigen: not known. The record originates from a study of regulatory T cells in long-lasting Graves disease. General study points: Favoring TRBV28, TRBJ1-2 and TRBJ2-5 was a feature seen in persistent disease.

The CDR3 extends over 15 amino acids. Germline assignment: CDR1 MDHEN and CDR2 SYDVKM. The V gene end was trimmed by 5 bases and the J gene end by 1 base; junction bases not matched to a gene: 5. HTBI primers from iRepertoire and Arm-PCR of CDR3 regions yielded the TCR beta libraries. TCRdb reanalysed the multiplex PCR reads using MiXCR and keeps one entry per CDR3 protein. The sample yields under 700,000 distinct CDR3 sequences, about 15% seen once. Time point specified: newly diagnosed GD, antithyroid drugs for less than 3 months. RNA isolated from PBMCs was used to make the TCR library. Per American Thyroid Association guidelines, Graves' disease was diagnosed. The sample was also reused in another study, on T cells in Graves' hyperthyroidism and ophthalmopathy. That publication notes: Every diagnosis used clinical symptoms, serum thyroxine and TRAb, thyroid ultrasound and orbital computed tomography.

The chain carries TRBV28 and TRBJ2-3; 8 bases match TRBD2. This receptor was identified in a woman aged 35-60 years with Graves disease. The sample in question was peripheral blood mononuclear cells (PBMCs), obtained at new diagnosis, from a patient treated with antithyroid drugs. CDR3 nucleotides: TGTGCCAGCAGTATCCGGGGGGGCGGCACAGATACGCAGTATTTT. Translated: CASSIRGGGTDTQYF.